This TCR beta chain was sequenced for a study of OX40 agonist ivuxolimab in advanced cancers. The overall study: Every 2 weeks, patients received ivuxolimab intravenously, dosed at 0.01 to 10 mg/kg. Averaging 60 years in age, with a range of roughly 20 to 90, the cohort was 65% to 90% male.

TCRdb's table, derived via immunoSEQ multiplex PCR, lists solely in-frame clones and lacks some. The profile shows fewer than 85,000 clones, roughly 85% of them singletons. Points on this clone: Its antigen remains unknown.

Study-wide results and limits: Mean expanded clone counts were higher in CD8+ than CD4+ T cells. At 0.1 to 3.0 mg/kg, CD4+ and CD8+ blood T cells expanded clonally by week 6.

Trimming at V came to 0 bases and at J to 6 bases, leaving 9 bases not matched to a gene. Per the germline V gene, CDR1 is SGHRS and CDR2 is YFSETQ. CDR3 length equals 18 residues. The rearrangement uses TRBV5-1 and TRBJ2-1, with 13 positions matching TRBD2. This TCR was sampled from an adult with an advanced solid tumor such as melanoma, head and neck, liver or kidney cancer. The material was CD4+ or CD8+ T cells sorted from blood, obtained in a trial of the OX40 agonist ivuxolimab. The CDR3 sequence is CASSLGTSGSMRLNEQFF. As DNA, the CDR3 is TGCGCCAGCAGCTTGGGGACTAGCGGGAGTATGAGACTCAATGAGCAGTTCTTC.